The 19 T cell receptor beta chains reported below all come from one sample, sequenced in a study of immune evolution from preneoplasia to lung adenocarcinoma. The method was immunoSEQ multiplex PCR; TCRdb's version includes in-frame clones alone and lacks a portion of them. The sample carries 4,000 to 5,500 clones, more than 75% recorded once. The sequenced material came from FFPE lung adenocarcinoma in situ tissue. The receptors shown here come from a person aged 70 to 85 with lung adenocarcinoma.

V gene TRBV30 combines with J gene TRBJ2-5, with 8 bases fitting TRBD2. Germline loops: CDR1 GTSNPN, CDR2 SVGIG (reference sequence). Trimming took 5 bases from V and 5 from J; bases not matched to a gene: 10. This CDR3 is built from 14 residues. CDR3 nucleotides: TGTGCCTGGCTGAGGGGGACTAGGAGGGAGACCCAGTACTTC. This sequence encodes CAWLRGTRRETQYF.

The CDR3 region is CASSSLGEGGGGPYGYTF. The CDR3 DNA follows: TGTGCCAGCAGTTCTTTGGGAGAGGGAGGAGGGGGACCCTATGGCTACACCTTC. The rearrangement joins TRBV28 to TRBJ1-2; possible D gene TRBD1, 6 bases. From germline, CDR1 is MDHEN and CDR2 SYDVKM. CDR3 length: 18 amino acids. Between the trimmed V and J ends, which lost 4 bases and 4 bases, there was a span of 25 bases.

The chain joins TRBV18 to TRBJ2-2; D not resolved. From germline, CDR1 is KGHSH and CDR2 LQKENI. The CDR3 has 13 amino acids. The germline V and J ends were trimmed by 3 bases and 2 bases, with 4 bases remaining between them. This chain's CDR3 is CASSPLNTGELFF. CDR3 sequence (DNA): TGTGCCAGCTCACCGCTTAACACCGGGGAGCTGTTTTTT.

This clone was picked up one time. Here the CDR3 reads CAISRPSYNEQFF. CDR3 nucleotide sequence: TGTGCCATCAGTCGGCCGTCTTACAATGAGCAGTTCTTC. The chain couples TRBV10-3 to TRBJ2-1; no definite D call. V lost 5 bases and J lost 4, with 9 bases in between. The CDR3 runs to 13 residues. CDR1 is ENHRY and CDR2 is SYGVKD in the germline V gene.

CDR3 in amino acids: CASSIGQGSHQPQHF. The DNA for the CDR3 is TGTGCCAGTAGTATAGGACAGGGGTCTCACCAGCCCCAGCATTTT. The chain recombines TRBV19 with TRBJ1-5; 8 bases line up with TRBD1. J lost 7 bases, V lost 1 base, and 6 bases had no gene match. In germline, CDR1 is LNHDA, CDR2 SQIVND (reference sequence). This CDR3 has 15 residues.

This chain uses TRBV6-5 with TRBJ2-5; TRBD1 aligns across 8 bases. Germline CDR1 is MNHEY and CDR2 is SVGAGI. Trimming took 7 bases from V and 5 from J; bases not matched to a gene: 9. The CDR3 is 14 residues long. The CDR3 loop is CASNDRGGEETQYF. In DNA form, the CDR3 reads TGTGCCAGCAACGACAGGGGAGGCGAGGAGACCCAGTACTTC.

This chain links TRBV4-1 with TRBJ1-2, with 9 bases aligning to TRBD1. The ends lost 1 base at V and 4 bases at J; junction bases unmatched: 10. The CDR3 sequence is 17 residues long. Germline lookup yields CDR1 MGHRA and CDR2 YSYEKL. The CDR3 region is CASSQAFTRDRAYGYTF. The CDR3 DNA reads as TGCGCCAGCAGCCAAGCCTTCACCCGGGACAGGGCCTATGGCTACACCTTC.

The chain recombines TRBV10-3 with TRBJ2-5; 7 bases map to TRBD1. Germline lookup yields CDR1 ENHRY and CDR2 SYGVKD. J gave up 1 base and V 10 bases, and 3 bases lay outside the gene matches. This CDR3 has 12 residues. The CDR3 reads CATEGAQETQYF. CDR3 in DNA: TGTGCCACAGAGGGGGCCCAAGAGACCCAGTACTTC.

CDR3 in amino acids: CASKGLAGDNEQFF. Written as DNA, the CDR3 is TGCGCCAGCAAGGGACTAGCGGGCGACAATGAGCAGTTCTTC. The genes are TRBV4-1 and TRBJ2-1, with 12 bases identical to TRBD2. CDR3 size: 14 residues. Per the germline V gene, CDR1 is MGHRA and CDR2 is YSYEKL. V lost 7 bases to trimming and J lost 5 bases; unmatched junction nucleotides: 3.

This clone appeared a single time. This rearrangement joins TRBV5-1 to TRBJ2-7; tentative D call: TRBD1 (6 bases). CDR1 and CDR2 from the germline V gene are SGHRS and YFSETQ. V lost 0 bases and J lost 7, with 17 bases in between. CDR3 size: 15 residues. CDR3 sequence: CASSLVQGPSGEQYF. In nucleotides, the CDR3 is TGCGCCAGCAGCTTGGTCCAGGGGCCTTCGGGGGAGCAGTACTTC.

V gene TRBV18 combines with J gene TRBJ1-1; TRBD1 matches 7 bases. Germline trimming cut 0 bases from V and 5 bases from J; bases unmatched to any gene: 9. Germline loops: CDR1 KGHSH, CDR2 LQKENI. The CDR3 spans 16 residues. The CDR3 reads CASSPPAQGDATEAFF. DNA of the CDR3: TGTGCCAGCTCACCACCGGCCCAGGGGGATGCTACTGAAGCTTTCTTT.

The chain employs TRBV2 and TRBJ2-7; 12 bases are a match to TRBD2. CDR1 is SNHLY and CDR2 is FYNNEI in the germline V gene. The junction had 4 bases not matched to a gene; V was cut back by 5 bases and J by 5 bases. The CDR3 spans 14 residues. Here the CDR3 reads CASSLTSGSDEQYF. The DNA for the CDR3 is TGTGCCAGCAGTTTGACTAGCGGGAGTGACGAGCAGTACTTC.

This clone occurred a few times. The genes are TRBV7-9 and TRBJ2-5; TRBD2 matches at 14 bases. The V gene's germline CDR1 is SEHNR and CDR2 FQNEAQ (reference sequence). This CDR3 region has 19 residues. The J segment lost 4 bases and the V segment lost 5 bases, leaving 15 bases of the junction unmatched. The DNA of the CDR3 is TGTGCCAGCAGCACCCCCGCCGGGACTAGCGGGAGTGTGGCAGAGACCCAGTACTTC. Translating gives CASSTPAGTSGSVAETQYF.

The chain combines TRBV6-4 with TRBJ1-1, with 11 bases fitting TRBD1. From germline, CDR1 is MRHNA and CDR2 SNTAGT. Germline trimming cut 7 bases from V and 4 bases from J; bases unmatched to any gene: 11. The CDR3 consists of 16 residues. CDR3: CASKPGQGDLGTEAFF. Written as DNA, the CDR3 is TGTGCCAGCAAGCCGGGACAGGGGGATTTGGGCACTGAAGCTTTCTTT.

The chain has TRBV7-8 and TRBJ2-2; 7 bases match TRBD2. CDR3 length: 16 amino acids. V shed 0 bases and J 5 bases; nucleotides not matched to a gene: 6. Germline V gene data show CDR1 as SGHVS and CDR2 as FQNEAQ. CDR3 residues: CASSLAAGVGTGELFF. For the CDR3, the DNA is TGTGCCAGCAGCTTAGCTGCGGGAGTAGGTACCGGGGAGCTGTTTTTT. The full variable domain, rest sourced from reference TRBV7-8 and TRBJ2-2, is GAGVSQSPRYKVAKRGQDVALRCDPISGHVSLFWYQQALGQGPEFLTYFQNEAQLDKSGLPSDRFFAERPEGSVSTLKIQRTQQEDSAVYLCASSLAAGVGTGELFFGEGSRLTVL.

This rearrangement joins TRBV5-4 to TRBJ2-1, with D maybe TRBD1 (5 bases). CDR1 SGHNT and CDR2 YYREEE come from the germline V gene (reference sequence). CDR3 length equals 16 residues. Trimming pared 2 bases from V and 9 bases from J, leaving 21 bases between. CDR3 sequence reads: CASSLPQGSGGIEQFF. CDR3 bases: TGTGCCAGCAGCTTACCCCAGGGTAGTGGTGGAATTGAGCAGTTCTTC.

The rearrangement joins TRBV19 to TRBJ1-3; D perhaps matches TRBD1 (6 bases). CDR1 is LNHDA, CDR2 SQIVND, per germline (reference sequence). Trimming removed 5 bases from V and 0 bases from J, with 17 bases in between. The CDR3 contains 17 residues. CDR3 loop: CASSPWVDSVSGNTIYF. CDR3 coding DNA: TGTGCCAGTAGTCCCTGGGTGGACAGCGTCTCTGGAAACACCATATATTTT. Looking up the rest from reference TRBV19 and TRBJ1-3 gives the full variable domain: DGGITQSPKYLFRKEGQNVTLSCEQNLNHDAMYWYRQDPGQGLRLIYYSQIVNDFQKGDIAEGYSVSREKKESFPLTVTSAQKNPTAFYLCASSPWVDSVSGNTIYFGEGSWLTVV.

The chain is built from TRBV7-3 and TRBJ2-2; D is possibly TRBD2 (6 bases). The CDR3 loop spans 15 amino acids. Between the trimmed V and J ends, which lost 3 bases and 6 bases, there was a span of 14 bases. Germline CDR1 is SGHTA and CDR2 is FQGTGA. Here the CDR3 DNA reads TGTGCCAGCAGCTTGTCCCACGGGGGAGCCGGGGAGCTGTTTTTT. Encoded protein: CASSLSHGGAGELFF. Full variable domain (remainder filled in from reference TRBV7-3 and TRBJ2-2): GAGVSQTPSNKVTEKGKYVELRCDPISGHTALYWYRQSLGQGPEFLIYFQGTGAADDSGLPNDRFFAVRPEGSVSTLKIQRTERGDSAVYLCASSLSHGGAGELFFGEGSRLTVL.

This chain uses TRBV18 with TRBJ2-2, with D tentatively TRBD2 (6 bases). Deletions cut 2 bases from V and 1 base from J, with 8 bases between. The germline CDR1 and CDR2 sequences are KGHSH and LQKENI. The CDR3 length is 15 residues. The CDR3 protein is CASSPIGGNTGELFF. The CDR3 DNA reads as TGTGCCAGCTCACCAATCGGGGGGAACACCGGGGAGCTGTTTTTT.